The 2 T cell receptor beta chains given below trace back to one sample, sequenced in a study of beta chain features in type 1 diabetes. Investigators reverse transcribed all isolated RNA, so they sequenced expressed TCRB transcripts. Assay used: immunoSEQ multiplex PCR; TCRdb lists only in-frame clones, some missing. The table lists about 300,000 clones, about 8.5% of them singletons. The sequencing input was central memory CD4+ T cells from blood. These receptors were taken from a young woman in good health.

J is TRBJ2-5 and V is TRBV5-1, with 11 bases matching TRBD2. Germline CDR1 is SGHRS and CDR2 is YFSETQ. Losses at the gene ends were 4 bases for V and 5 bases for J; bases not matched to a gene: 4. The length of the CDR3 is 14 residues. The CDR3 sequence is CASSMTSGVETQYF. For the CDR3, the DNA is TGCGCCAGCAGCATGACTAGCGGGGTGGAGACCCAGTACTTC.

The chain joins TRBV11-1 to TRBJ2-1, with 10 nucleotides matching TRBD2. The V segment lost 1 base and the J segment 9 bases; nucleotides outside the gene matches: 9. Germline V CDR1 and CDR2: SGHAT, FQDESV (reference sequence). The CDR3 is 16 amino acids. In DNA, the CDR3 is TGTGCCAGCAGCTTAGGGGGAATAGCGGGAGGAAGTGAGCAGTTCTTC. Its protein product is CASSLGGIAGGSEQFF.